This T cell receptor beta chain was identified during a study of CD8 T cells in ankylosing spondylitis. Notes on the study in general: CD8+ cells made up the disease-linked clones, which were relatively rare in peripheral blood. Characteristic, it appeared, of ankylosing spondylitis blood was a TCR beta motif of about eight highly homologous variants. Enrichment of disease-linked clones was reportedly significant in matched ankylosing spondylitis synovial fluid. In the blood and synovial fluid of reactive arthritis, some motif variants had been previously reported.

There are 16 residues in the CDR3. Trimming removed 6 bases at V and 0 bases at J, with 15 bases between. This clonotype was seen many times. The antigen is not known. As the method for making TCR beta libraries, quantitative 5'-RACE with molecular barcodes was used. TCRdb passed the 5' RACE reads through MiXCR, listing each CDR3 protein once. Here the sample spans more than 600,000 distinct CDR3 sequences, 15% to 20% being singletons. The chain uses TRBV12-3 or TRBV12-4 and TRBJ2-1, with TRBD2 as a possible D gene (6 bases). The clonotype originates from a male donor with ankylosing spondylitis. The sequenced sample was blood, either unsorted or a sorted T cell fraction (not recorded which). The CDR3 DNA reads TGTGCCAGCAGCCATCTGGGGGGAAGCTCCTACAATGAGCAGTTCTTC. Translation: CASSHLGGSSYNEQFF.